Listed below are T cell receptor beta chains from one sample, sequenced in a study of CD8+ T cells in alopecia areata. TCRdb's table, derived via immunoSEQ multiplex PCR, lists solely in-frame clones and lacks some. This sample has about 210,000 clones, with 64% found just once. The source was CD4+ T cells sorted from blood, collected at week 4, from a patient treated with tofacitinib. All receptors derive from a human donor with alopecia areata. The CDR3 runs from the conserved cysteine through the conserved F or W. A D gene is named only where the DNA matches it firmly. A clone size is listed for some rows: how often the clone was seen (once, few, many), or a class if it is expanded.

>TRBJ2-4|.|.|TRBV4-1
TGCGCCAGCAGCCAAGATTCGATAACTAAAAACATTCAGTACTTC
CASSQDSITKNIQYF
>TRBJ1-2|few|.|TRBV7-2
TGTGCCAGCAGCTCAACAGGGATCGGTGGCTACACCTTC
CASSSTGIGGYTF
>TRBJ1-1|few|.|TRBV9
TGTGCCAGCAGCCCACAGTCCCTCACCACTGAAGCTTTCTTT
CASSPQSLTTEAFF
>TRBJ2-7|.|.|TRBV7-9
TGTGCCAGCAGCTCTTCCAGGTGGACGGTCTACGAGCAGTACTTC
CASSSSRWTVYEQYF
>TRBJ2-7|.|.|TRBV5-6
TGTGCCAGCAGTCGGACTAACTACGAGCAGTACTTC
CASSRTNYEQYF
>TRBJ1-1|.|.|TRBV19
TGTGCCAGTGATAGTGGGGCGATGAACACTGAAGCTTTCTTT
CASDSGAMNTEAFF
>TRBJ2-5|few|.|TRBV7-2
TGTGCCAGCAGCCCCCTTTTGGGGGGAGAGGAGACCCAGTACTTC
CASSPLLGGEETQYF
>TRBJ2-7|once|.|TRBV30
TGTGCCTGGAGGAAGGGGGGCCTCTACGAGCAGTACTTC
CAWRKGGLYEQYF
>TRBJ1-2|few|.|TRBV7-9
TGTGCCAGCAGCTTAGGGTACTATGGCTACACCTTC
CASSLGYYGYTF
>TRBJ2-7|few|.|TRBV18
TGTGCCAGCTCACCACCAGGGGTCCACGAGCAGTACTTC
CASSPPGVHEQYF
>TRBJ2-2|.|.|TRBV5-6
TGTGCCAGCAGCTTGCAGGGGCGGAACACCGGGGAGCTGTTTTTT
CASSLQGRNTGELFF
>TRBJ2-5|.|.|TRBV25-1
TGTGCCAGCCCTCTTTCCCAAGAGACCCAGTACTTC
CASPLSQETQYF
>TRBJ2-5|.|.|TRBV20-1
TGCAGTGCTAGTAGGTCGAAGACCCAGTACTTC
CSASRSKTQYF